This T cell receptor beta chain was retrieved from a study of neurological immune-mediated disorders (dated by TCRdb to the late 2010s). Background for the entire study: The study compared peripheral blood TCR-beta repertoires of HTLV-I-associated myelopathy (HAM/TSP) patients, multiple sclerosis patients and healthy controls using UMI-based sequencing. The approximately 110 TCR-beta libraries included longitudinal samples, technical triplicates and paired sorted CD4+ and CD8+ T-cell subsets alongside PBMC samples. Longitudinal HAM/TSP donors and healthy donors each had 3 time-points at intervals of about 3-45 months. The cohort was made up of approximately 71 subjects, consisting of around 14 HAM/TSP patients, around 35 multiple sclerosis patients and 20 healthy controls.

CDR1 and CDR2 (DFQATT, SNEGSKA) derive from the germline V gene (reference sequence). Cut back by 5 bases and 8 bases, the V and J ends lie 10 bases apart. There are 11 amino acids in the CDR3, from cysteine to phenylalanine inclusive. Here the CDR3 DNA is all that survives: 33 bases in frame from base 1. What the time point label conveys for this sample: longitudinal time-point 1 (baseline). Unsorted PBMC libraries were generated from 2 million PBMCs stored in RNAlater at -80 °C until RNA extraction. Peripheral blood underwent Ficoll-Hypaque density gradient centrifugation to isolate PBMCs, which were then cryopreserved in liquid nitrogen. Many counts were recorded for this clonotype. The antigen this receptor binds is unknown. No per-base quality is available; no much larger clone lies one base away. cDNA synthesis used template-switch 5'RACE with a primer carrying a 10-nucleotide random unique molecular identifier tagging each TCR transcript. Every sequencing run covered 15-18 subjects and yielded more than 160 million TCR-beta sequences. Total RNA was extracted with the RNeasy kit. The KAPA Real-time Library Amplification kit was used to amplify TCR-beta VDJ regions with primers targeting the TCR constant region and the 5'RACE anchor. A first PCR added sample indexes and Illumina adaptors, and a second PCR then raised library yield. After Ampure bead purification, the roughly 650 bp TCR product was size-selected on a 2% E-gel SizeSelection system. Before pooling, library quality was checked on a Bioanalyzer, concentration was measured with Qubit, and libraries were quantified with the Kapa Library Quantification kit. An Illumina HiSeq 2500 sequenced the libraries paired-end 2 x 150 bp. To increase sequence diversity, roughly 24-31% phiX was spiked into each library pool. Under the source paper's analysis protocol: The UMI-based MiGEC pipeline processed quality-filtered reads and removed over 80% of raw TCR sequences during error correction. VDJ genes were aligned to IMGT germline references, and each clonotype was defined by a unique CDR3 amino acid sequence together with V-J genes. VDJtools evaluated clonal expansion, Shannon diversity and CDR3 relatedness (CalcPairwiseDistances, ClusterSamples); CLCbio workbench built phylogenetic trees. Expanded clones were defined as having at least 8 unique UMIs, based on coefficient-of-variation modelling across technical triplicates. TCRdb handled the public reads itself, with Q25 trimming in fastp and clone calling in MiXCR, and kept productive beta chains. Rows with one shared CDR3 protein collapse into an entry with the most common genes and DNA. The V and J calls, along with clone size, are taken from TCRdb and not from the paper's own processing. A total of tens of thousands of distinct CDR3 sequences appear in this sample, about 13% of them only once. The ten largest clones take up roughly 4.5% of the sample.

The study at large found these results: Expanded clones from different subjects shared no identical CDR3 amino acid sequences, which suggests that TCR-beta repertoires were private in all groups. The highest TCR clonal expansion was observed in HAM/TSP patients, whereas the lowest was observed in MS patients, even when compared with healthy controls.

The sample comprised PBMCs. The TCR was taken from a female donor with HTLV-1-associated myelopathy (HAM/TSP). The sequence links TRBV20-1 to TRBJ2-1; no D segment can be confidently identified. The CDR3 is CSASDGYEQFF. The DNA reads TGCAGTGCTTCGGATGGCTATGAGCAGTTCTTC.